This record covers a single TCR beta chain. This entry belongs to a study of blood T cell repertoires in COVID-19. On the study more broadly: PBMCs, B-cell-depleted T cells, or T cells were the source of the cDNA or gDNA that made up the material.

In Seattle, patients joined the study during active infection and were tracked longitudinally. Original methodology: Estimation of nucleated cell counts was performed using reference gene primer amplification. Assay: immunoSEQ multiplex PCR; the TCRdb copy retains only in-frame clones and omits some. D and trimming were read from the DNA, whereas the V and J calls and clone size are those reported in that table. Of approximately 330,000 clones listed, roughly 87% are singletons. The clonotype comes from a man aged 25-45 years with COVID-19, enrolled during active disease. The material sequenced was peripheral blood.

CDR3 residues: CASSSTSGLSTDTQYF. In nucleotides, the CDR3 is TGCGCCAGCAGCTCGACTAGCGGGCTTAGCACAGATACGCAGTATTTT. The chain links TRBV5-1 to TRBJ2-3, with 10 bases matching TRBD2. This CDR3 has 16 amino acids. J lost 0 bases, V lost 3 bases, and 4 bases had no gene match. Germline CDR1 reads SGHRS; CDR2 reads YFSETQ.